Included here is one T cell receptor (beta chain) sequence, with context. CDR3 length equals 15 residues. Trimming took off 1 base at V and 3 bases at J, with 13 bases between the two ends. The germline CDR1 and CDR2 sequences are SNHLY and FYNNEI. Documented treatment: oral pan-JAK inhibitor, 5-10 mg twice daily. These data come from a study of CD8+ T cells in alopecia areata. As the sequencing template, cDNA was produced by extracting RNA and reverse transcribing it. Libraries were prepared by immunoSEQ multiplex PCR; TCRdb keeps only in-frame clonotypes and omits some of them. The sample includes about 190,000 clones, 55% to 70% seen only once; the top ten take roughly 0.67%.

This chain connects TRBV2 to TRBJ2-7, with a tentative D call TRBD2 (6 bases). Sample: CD4+ T cells sorted from blood, taken at week 4, from a patient treated with tofacitinib. The TCR comes from a human donor with alopecia areata. CDR3 residues: CASSEGRLGLYEQYF. The CDR3 DNA sequence: TGTGCCAGCAGTGAAGGACGTTTGGGACTCTACGAGCAGTACTTC.